A selection of T cell receptor beta chains follows, all from one sample in a study of identical twins. MiXCR, run by TCRdb on the 5' RACE reads, gives a single entry per CDR3 protein. The table records fewer than 500,000 distinct CDR3 sequences, 24% of them present only once. The same data also contributed to another study, on T cells expressing NK-cell markers.

The sequencing input was CD4+ T cells sorted from blood. All receptors derive from a young woman in good health. CDR3s include the opening cysteine and the closing phenylalanine or tryptophan. Each record gives: V gene, CDR3 length, J gene, clone size, D gene, CDR3 protein, CDR3 DNA. A D gene is named only where the DNA matches it firmly. Clone size is not always given. Where it is, it says once, few, many or a class for expanded clones.

>TRBV2|11|TRBJ2-1|NA|NA
CASSGANEQFF
TGTGCCAGCAGTGGCGCCAATGAGCAGTTCTTC
>TRBV7-9|15|TRBJ2-1|NA|NA
CASTLGSVAYNEQFF
TGTGCCAGCACCCTGGGGTCAGTCGCCTACAATGAGCAGTTCTTC
>TRBV5-5|15|TRBJ2-5|NA|TRBD1
CASSLAQGAWETQYF
TGTGCCAGCAGCTTGGCACAGGGGGCCTGGGAGACCCAGTACTTC
>TRBV12-3/TRBV12-4|13|TRBJ2-7|few|NA
CASSPARKGEQYF
TGTGCCAGCAGTCCGGCCAGGAAAGGCGAGCAGTACTTC
>TRBV7-2|16|TRBJ2-7|few|NA
CASSIRSGRGHYEQYF
TGTGCCAGCAGCATCCGATCCGGTCGGGGACACTACGAGCAGTACTTC
>TRBV24-1|14|TRBJ2-1|few|TRBD2
CATGLRDYHNEQFF
TGTGCCACCGGACTCCGGGACTATCACAATGAGCAGTTCTTC
>TRBV4-2|15|TRBJ2-3|NA|TRBD2
CASSRYGGESDTQYF
TGTGCCAGCAGCCGTTACGGGGGGGAATCAGATACGCAGTATTTT
>TRBV12-3/TRBV12-4|17|TRBJ2-1|NA|NA
CASSLSGGRTSYNEQFF
TGTGCCAGCAGTTTATCAGGCGGAAGGACCTCCTACAATGAGCAGTTCTTC
>TRBV12-3/TRBV12-4|14|TRBJ1-5|few|NA
CASSLVAEGAPQHF
TGTGCCAGCAGTTTAGTAGCCGAAGGGGCGCCCCAGCATTTT
>TRBV5-1|17|TRBJ2-6|few|NA
CASSLRLEGTGANVLTF
TGCGCCAGCAGCTTGCGTCTTGAGGGGACTGGGGCCAACGTCCTGACTTTC
>TRBV12-3/TRBV12-4|16|TRBJ2-2|NA|NA
CASRVTYTADTGELFF
TGTGCCAGCAGGGTAACGTACACAGCGGACACCGGGGAGCTGTTTTTT
>TRBV20-1|13|TRBJ2-1|few|NA
CSATWSNYNEQFF
TGCAGTGCTACCTGGAGCAATTACAATGAGCAGTTCTTC
>TRBV11-3|15|TRBJ2-2|NA|TRBD2
CASSFGGGSTGELFF
TGTGCCAGCAGCTTTGGCGGGGGAAGCACCGGGGAGCTGTTTTTT
>TRBV4-3|13|TRBJ1-2|NA|NA
CASSQQLNGGYTF
TGCGCCAGCAGCCAACAGTTGAACGGTGGCTACACCTTC
>TRBV6-1|14|TRBJ2-1|NA|NA
CASSGTLHYNEQFF
TGTGCCAGCAGCGGGACACTCCACTACAATGAGCAGTTCTTC
>TRBV9|12|TRBJ2-2|NA|NA
CASSTATGELFF
TGTGCCAGCAGCACCGCCACCGGGGAGCTGTTTTTT
>TRBV7-2|14|TRBJ2-2|NA|NA
CASSLELEPGELFF
TGTGCCAGCAGCTTAGAATTAGAGCCCGGGGAGCTGTTTTTT
>TRBV20-1|15|TRBJ2-7|NA|TRBD1
CSARDLLSGTGEQYF
TGCAGTGCTAGAGACCTCCTCTCAGGGACAGGCGAGCAGTACTTC
>TRBV5-1|13|TRBJ2-1|few|TRBD2
CASSEGAGVEQFF
TGCGCCAGCAGCGAAGGAGCGGGGGTTGAGCAGTTCTTC
>TRBV10-3|17|TRBJ2-1|few|TRBD2
CAISGSSGGTIRNEQFF
TGTGCCATCAGTGGCTCTAGCGGGGGGACTATCCGGAATGAGCAGTTCTTC
>TRBV6-2/TRBV6-3|13|TRBJ2-7|NA|NA
CASRLAVPYEQYF
TGTGCCAGCCGGCTAGCTGTCCCCTACGAGCAGTACTTC
>TRBV7-9|15|TRBJ2-3|NA|NA
CASSFRQGGTDTQYF
TGTGCCAGCAGCTTCAGACAGGGAGGGACAGATACGCAGTATTTT
>TRBV7-6|15|TRBJ2-5|NA|TRBD1
CASSPGQARGETQYF
TGTGCCAGCAGCCCCGGACAGGCTCGAGGAGAGACCCAGTACTTC
>TRBV20-1|14|TRBJ2-7|NA|NA
CSASEAGASVKQYF
TGCAGTGCTTCCGAGGCGGGGGCTAGTGTAAAGCAGTACTTC
>TRBV7-9|16|TRBJ1-1|NA|NA
CASSFIPATENTEAFF
TGTGCCAGCAGCTTCATACCGGCGACGGAGAACACTGAAGCTTTCTTT
>TRBV29-1|12|TRBJ2-5|NA|NA
CSVGDLKETQYF
TGCAGCGTTGGGGACCTTAAAGAGACCCAGTACTTC
>TRBV18|14|TRBJ2-1|few|NA
CASSPTTLGNEQFF
TGTGCCAGCTCACCCACAACCTTGGGGAATGAGCAGTTCTTC
>TRBV5-1|13|TRBJ2-2|NA|NA
CASRAGSSGELFF
TGCGCCAGCAGAGCTGGGAGTAGTGGGGAGCTGTTTTTT
>TRBV18|17|TRBJ2-7|NA|NA
CASSPPLKGTRSYEQYF
TGTGCCAGCTCACCACCCTTGAAGGGGACGAGGTCCTACGAGCAGTACTTC
>TRBV20-1|15|TRBJ2-3|NA|TRBD2
CFARERTSGTDTQYF
TGCTTTGCTAGAGAACGGACTAGCGGCACAGATACGCAGTATTTT